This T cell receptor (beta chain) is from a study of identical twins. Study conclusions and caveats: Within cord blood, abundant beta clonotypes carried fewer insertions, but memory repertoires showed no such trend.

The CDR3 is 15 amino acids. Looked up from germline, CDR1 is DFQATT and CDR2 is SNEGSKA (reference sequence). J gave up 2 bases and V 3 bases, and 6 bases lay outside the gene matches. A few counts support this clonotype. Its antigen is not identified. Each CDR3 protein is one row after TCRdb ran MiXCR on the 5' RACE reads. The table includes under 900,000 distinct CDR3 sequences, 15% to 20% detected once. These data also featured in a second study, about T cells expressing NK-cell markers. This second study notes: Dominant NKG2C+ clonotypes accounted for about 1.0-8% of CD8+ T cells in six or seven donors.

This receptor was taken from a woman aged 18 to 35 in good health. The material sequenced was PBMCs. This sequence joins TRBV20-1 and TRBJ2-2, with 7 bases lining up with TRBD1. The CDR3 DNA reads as TGCAGTGCTAGGTCGGGACAGAGCAACACCGGGGAGCTGTTTTTT. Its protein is CSARSGQSNTGELFF.